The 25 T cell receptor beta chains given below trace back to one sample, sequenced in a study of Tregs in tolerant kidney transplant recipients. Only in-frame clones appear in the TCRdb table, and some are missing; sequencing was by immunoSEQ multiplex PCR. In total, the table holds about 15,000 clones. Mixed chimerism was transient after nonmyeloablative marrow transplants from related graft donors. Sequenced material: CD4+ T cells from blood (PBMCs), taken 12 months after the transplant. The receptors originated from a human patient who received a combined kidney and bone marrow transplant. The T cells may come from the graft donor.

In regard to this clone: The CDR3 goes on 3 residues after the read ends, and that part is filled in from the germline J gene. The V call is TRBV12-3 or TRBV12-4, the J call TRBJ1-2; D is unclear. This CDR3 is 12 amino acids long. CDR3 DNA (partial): TGTGCCAGCAGTTTCCTGGCGGGGGGC. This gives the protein CASSFLAGG. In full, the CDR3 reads CASSFLAGGYTF.

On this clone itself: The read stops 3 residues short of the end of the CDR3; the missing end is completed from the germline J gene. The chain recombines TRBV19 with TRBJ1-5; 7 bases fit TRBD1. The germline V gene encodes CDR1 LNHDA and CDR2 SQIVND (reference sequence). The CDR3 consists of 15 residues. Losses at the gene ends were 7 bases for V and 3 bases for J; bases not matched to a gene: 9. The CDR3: CASKATGVANQPQHF. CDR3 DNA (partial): TGTGCCAGTAAAGCTACAGGGGTTGCCAATCAGCCC.

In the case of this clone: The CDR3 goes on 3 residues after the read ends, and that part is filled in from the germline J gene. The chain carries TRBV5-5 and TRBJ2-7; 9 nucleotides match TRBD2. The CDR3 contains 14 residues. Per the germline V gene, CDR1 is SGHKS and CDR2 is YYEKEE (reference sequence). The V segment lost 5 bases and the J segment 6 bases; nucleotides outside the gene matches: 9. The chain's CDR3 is CASSLRLAGIEQYF. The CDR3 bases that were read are TGTGCCAGCAGTTTGAGGCTAGCGGGAATCGAG.

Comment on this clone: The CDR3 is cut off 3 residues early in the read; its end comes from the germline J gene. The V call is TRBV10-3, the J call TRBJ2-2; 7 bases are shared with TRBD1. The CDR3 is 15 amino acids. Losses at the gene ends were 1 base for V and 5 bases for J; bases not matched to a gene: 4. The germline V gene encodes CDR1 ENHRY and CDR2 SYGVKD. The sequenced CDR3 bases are TGTGCCATCAGTGAGTTGACAGGGCAGACCGGGGAG. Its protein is CAISELTGQTGE. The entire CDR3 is CAISELTGQTGELFF.

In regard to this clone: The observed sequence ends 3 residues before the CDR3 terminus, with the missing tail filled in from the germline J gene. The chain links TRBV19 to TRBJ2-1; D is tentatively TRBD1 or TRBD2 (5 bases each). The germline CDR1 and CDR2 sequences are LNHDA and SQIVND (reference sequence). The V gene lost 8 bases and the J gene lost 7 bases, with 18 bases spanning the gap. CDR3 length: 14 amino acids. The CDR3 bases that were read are TGTGCCAGTCGACTTCGAGAGGGGCGAAATGAG. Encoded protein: CASRLREGRNE. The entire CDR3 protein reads CASRLREGRNEQFF.

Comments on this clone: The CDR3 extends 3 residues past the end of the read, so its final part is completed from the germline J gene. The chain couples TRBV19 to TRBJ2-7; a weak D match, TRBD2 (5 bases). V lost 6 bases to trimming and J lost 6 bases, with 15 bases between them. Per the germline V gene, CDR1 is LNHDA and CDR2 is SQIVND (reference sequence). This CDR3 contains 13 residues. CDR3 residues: CASSPPSGREQYF. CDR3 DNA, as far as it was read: TGTGCCAGTAGCCCCCCAAGCGGCCGCGAG.

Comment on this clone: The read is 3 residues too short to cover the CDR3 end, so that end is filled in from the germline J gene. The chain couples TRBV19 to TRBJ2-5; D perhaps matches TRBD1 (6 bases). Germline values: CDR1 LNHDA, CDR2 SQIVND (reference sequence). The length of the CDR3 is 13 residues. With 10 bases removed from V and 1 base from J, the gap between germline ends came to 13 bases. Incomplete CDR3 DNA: TGTGCCACGCTTGGACAGAGCCAAGAGACC. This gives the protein CATLGQSQET. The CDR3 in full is CATLGQSQETQYF.

The CDR3 DNA, read in part, is TGTGCCAGCAGCCAGTACAGGGGGCCTACCGGGGAG. Translated, it gives CASSQYRGPTGE. The CDR3 as a whole reads CASSQYRGPTGELFF. This chain joins TRBV14 and TRBJ2-2; TRBD1 agrees at 9 bases. The read ends 3 residues early relative to the CDR3; the germline J gene fills the gap. The CDR3 has 15 amino acids. Germline V lookup: CDR1 SGHDN, CDR2 FVKESK. Trimming took 3 bases from V and 5 from J; bases not matched to a gene: 4.

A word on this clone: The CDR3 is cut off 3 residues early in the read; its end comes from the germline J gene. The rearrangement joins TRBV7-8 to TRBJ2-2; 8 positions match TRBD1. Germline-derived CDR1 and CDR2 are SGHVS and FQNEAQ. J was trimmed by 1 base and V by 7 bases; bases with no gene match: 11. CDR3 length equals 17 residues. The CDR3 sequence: CASTERAGTGNTGELFF. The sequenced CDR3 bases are TGTGCCAGCACCGAGAGGGCCGGGACAGGGAACACCGGGGAG. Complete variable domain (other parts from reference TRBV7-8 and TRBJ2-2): GAGVSQSPRYKVAKRGQDVALRCDPISGHVSLFWYQQALGQGPEFLTYFQNEAQLDKSGLPSDRFFAERPEGSVSTLKIQRTQQEDSAVYLCASTERAGTGNTGELFFGEGSRLTVL.

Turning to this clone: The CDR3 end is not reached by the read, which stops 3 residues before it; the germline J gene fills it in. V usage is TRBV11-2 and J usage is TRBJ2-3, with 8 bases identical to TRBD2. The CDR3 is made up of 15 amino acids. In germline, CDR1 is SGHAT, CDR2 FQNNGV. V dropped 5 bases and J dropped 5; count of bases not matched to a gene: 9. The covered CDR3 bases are TGTGCCAGCAGCGCTTGGGAGCGGGAGAGAGATACG. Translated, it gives CASSAWERERDT. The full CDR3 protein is CASSAWERERDTQYF. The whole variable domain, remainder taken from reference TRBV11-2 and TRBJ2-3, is EAGVAQSPRYKIIEKRQSVAFWCNPISGHATLYWYQQILGQGPKLLIQFQNNGVVDDSQLPKDRFSAERLKGVDSTLKIQPAKLEDSAVYLCASSAWERERDTQYFGPGTRLTVL.

CDR3 sequence reads: CSADRQHAYEQYF. Partial CDR3 DNA: TGCAGTGCCGACAGACAGCACGCCTACGAG. The chain recombines TRBV20-1 with TRBJ2-7; TRBD1 is a possible D gene (5 bases). From the germline J gene comes the end of the CDR3, since the read stops 3 residues before it. Deletions cut 6 bases from V and 2 bases from J, with 14 bases between. Germline assignment: CDR1 DFQATT and CDR2 SNEGSKA (reference sequence). The CDR3 is 13 residues long.

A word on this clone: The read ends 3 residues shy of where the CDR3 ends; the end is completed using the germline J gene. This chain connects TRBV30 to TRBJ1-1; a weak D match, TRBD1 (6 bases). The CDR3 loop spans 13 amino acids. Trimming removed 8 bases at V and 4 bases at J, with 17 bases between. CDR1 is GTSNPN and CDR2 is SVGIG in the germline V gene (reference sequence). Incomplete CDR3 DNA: TGTGCCACCCTGACAGGAGGGGCCACTGAA. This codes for CATLTGGATE. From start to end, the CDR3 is CATLTGGATEAFF.

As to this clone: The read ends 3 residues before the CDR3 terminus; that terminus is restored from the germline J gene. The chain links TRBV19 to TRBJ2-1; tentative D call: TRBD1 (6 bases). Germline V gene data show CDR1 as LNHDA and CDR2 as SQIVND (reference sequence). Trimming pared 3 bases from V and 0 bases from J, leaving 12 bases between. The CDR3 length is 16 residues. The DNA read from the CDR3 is TGTGCCAGTAGTATCCCGACAGGAAGCTCCTACAATGAG. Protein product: CASSIPTGSSYNE. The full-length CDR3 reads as CASSIPTGSSYNEQFF.

CDR3 in amino acids: CASRAGSGPSYEQYF. CDR3 bases read: TGTGCCAGCAGGGCCGGGAGCGGACCCTCCTACGAG. The chain is built from TRBV7-2 and TRBJ2-7, with D possibly TRBD2 on 6 matching bases. The read ends 3 residues shy of where the CDR3 ends; the end is completed using the germline J gene. CDR1 SGHTA and CDR2 FQGNSA come from the germline V gene. Trimming left V 6 bases short and J 0 bases short, with 15 bases between. The CDR3 spans 15 residues.

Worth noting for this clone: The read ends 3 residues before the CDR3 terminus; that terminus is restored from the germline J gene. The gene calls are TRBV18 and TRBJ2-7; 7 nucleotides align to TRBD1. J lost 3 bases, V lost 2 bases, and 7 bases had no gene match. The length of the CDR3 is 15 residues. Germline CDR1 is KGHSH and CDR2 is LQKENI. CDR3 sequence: CASSPGQVLYYEQYF. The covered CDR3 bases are TGTGCCAGCTCACCAGGACAGGTTCTATACTACGAG.

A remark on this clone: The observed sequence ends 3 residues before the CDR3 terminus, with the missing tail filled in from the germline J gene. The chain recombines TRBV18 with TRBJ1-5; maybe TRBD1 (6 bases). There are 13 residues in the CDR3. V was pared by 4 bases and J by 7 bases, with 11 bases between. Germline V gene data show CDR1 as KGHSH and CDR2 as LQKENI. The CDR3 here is CASSQRTDQPQHF. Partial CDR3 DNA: TGTGCCAGCTCACAACGGACAGACCAGCCC. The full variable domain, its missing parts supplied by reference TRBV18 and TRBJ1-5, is NAGVMQNPRHLVRRRGQEARLRCSPMKGHSHVYWYRQLPEEGLKFMVYLQKENIIDESGMPKERFSAEFPKEGPSILRIQQVVRGDSAAYFCASSQRTDQPQHFGDGTRLSIL.

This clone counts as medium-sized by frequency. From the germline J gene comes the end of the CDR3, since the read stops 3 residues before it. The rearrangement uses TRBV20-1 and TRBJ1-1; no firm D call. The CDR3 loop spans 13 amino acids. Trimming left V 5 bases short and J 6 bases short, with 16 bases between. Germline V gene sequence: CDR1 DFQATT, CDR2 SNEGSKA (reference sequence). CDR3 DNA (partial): TGCAGTGCTCTCGCTGGACGGACTGCTGAA. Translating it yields CSALAGRTAE. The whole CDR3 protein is CSALAGRTAEAFF.

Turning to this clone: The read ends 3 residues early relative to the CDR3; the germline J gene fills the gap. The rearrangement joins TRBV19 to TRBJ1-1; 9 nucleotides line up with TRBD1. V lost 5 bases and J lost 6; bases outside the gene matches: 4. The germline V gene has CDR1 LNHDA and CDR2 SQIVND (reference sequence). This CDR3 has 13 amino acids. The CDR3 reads CASSSRTGAEAFF. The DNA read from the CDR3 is TGTGCCAGTAGTTCGAGGACAGGGGCTGAA.

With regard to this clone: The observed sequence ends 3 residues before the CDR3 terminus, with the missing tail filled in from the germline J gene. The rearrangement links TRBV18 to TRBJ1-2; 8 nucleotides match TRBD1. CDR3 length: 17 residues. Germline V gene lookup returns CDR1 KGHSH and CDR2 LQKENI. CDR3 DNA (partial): TGTGCCAGCTCACCGTGGCAGGGGGCGCCTCAGGGATACGGC. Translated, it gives CASSPWQGAPQGYG. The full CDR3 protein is CASSPWQGAPQGYGYTF.

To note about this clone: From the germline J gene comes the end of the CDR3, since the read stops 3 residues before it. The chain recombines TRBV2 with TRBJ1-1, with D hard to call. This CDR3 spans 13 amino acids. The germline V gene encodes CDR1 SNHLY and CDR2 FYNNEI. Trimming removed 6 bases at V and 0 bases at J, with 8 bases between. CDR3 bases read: TGTGCCAGCAGCGGTGTCATGAACACTGAA. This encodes CASSGVMNTE. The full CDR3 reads CASSGVMNTEAFF.

The covered CDR3 bases are TGTGCCAGCGACATGGGGCTAGCGGGAAACACAGATACG. This codes for CASDMGLAGNTDT. In full, the CDR3 is CASDMGLAGNTDTQYF. This chain joins TRBV18 and TRBJ2-3, with TRBD2 identical over 9 bases. The read terminates 3 residues ahead of where the CDR3 ends, so the germline J gene completes it. The CDR3 has 16 amino acids. V lost 8 bases and J lost 2; bases outside the gene matches: 11. Looked up from germline, CDR1 is KGHSH and CDR2 is LQKENI.

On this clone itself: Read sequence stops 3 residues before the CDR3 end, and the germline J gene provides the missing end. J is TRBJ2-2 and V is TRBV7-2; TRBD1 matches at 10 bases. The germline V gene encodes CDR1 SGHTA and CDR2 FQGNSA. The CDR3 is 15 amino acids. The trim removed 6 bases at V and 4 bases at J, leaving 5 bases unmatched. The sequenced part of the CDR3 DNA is TGTGCCAGCAGTCGACAGGGGGCGGTCACCGGGGAG. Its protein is CASSRQGAVTGE. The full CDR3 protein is CASSRQGAVTGELFF.

The CDR3 sequence: CASSLGRGNQPQHF. CDR3 DNA, as far as it was read: TGTGCCAGCAGCTTGGGGAGGGGGAATCAGCCC. The chain has TRBV7-8 and TRBJ1-5; tentative D call: TRBD1 (6 bases). The CDR3 goes on 3 residues after the read ends, and that part is filled in from the germline J gene. Germline V CDR1 and CDR2: SGHVS, FQNEAQ. V lost 3 bases and J 4 bases, leaving 10 bases between the germline ends. This CDR3 has 14 amino acids.

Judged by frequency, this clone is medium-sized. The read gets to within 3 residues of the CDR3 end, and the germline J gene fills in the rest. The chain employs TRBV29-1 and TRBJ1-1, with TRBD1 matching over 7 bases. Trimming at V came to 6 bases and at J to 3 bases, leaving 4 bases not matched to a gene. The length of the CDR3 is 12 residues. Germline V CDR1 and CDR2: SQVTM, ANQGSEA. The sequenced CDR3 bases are TGCAGCGTGACAGGGTTGGACACTGAA. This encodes CSVTGLDTE. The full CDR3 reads CSVTGLDTEAFF.

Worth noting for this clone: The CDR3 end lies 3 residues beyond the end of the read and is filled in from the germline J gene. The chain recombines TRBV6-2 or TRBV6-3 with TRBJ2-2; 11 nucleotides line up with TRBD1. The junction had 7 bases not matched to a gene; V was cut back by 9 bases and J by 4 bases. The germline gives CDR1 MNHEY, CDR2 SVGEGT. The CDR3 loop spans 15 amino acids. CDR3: CASTGTGGITGELFF. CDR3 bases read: TGTGCCAGTACCGGGACAGGGGGAATCACCGGGGAG.